The next 4 T cell receptor beta chains were all read from a single sample in a study of blood T cell repertoires in COVID-19. TCRdb's copy holds only in-frame clones and misses some; the assay was immunoSEQ multiplex PCR. The table has roughly 220,000 clones, about 86% seen once. Source material: PBMCs or T cells enriched from blood (not recorded which). Receptors originate from a woman between 40 and 55 years old with acute COVID-19.

The gene calls are TRBV27 and TRBJ2-7; TRBD1 might be the D (8 bases). Germline V gene sequence: CDR1 MNHEY, CDR2 SMNVEV (reference sequence). The V end lost 4 bases, the J end lost 4 bases, and 14 bases lay between the germline ends. CDR3 length equals 14 residues. CDR3 loop: CASSSTGGAYEQYF. CDR3 DNA: TGTGCCAGCAGTTCAACAGGGGGGGCGTACGAGCAGTACTTC.

In its sample, this clone was seen once. The chain employs TRBV11-2 and TRBJ2-1; TRBD2 aligns across 11 bases. Germline V gives CDR1 SGHAT, CDR2 FQNNGV. CDR3 length equals 16 residues. J gave up 5 bases and V 3 bases, and 6 bases lay outside the gene matches. The CDR3, as DNA: TGTGCCAGCAGCTTTACCCGACTAGCGGGGAACAATGAGCAGTTCTTC. This gives the protein CASSFTRLAGNNEQFF.

CDR3 in DNA: TGCAGCGTTAGTCGTGGCGGCGGGAGGGCCGCAAATGAGCAGTTCTTC. It codes for CSVSRGGGRAANEQFF. This chain joins TRBV29-1 and TRBJ2-1; 9 bases line up with TRBD2. This CDR3 has 16 amino acids. With V trimmed by 5 bases and J by 7 bases, 15 bases remained unmatched. Germline CDR1 reads SQVTM; CDR2 reads ANQGSEA.

This chain uses TRBV7-9 with TRBJ1-2; weak D call: TRBD1 (5 bases). Per the germline V gene, CDR1 is SEHNR and CDR2 is FQNEAQ (reference sequence). There are 14 residues in the CDR3. Deletions cut 3 bases from V and 0 bases from J, with 8 bases between. CDR3 region: CASSFQGSNYGYTF. The CDR3 nucleotides read TGTGCCAGCAGCTTCCAGGGATCTAACTATGGCTACACCTTC.